Listed here are 22 T cell receptor beta chains from one sample, sequenced in a study of HIV-infected patients and healthy controls (dated 2014 in TCRdb). Receptor libraries were prepared by 5' RACE. Instrument on record: Illumina MiSeq. About 470 ng RNA was reverse transcribed with SuperScript III using primers against the alpha and beta constant regions. Separate libraries for the alpha and beta chains were generated through chain-specific third strand synthesis that incorporated multiplexing indices. TCRdb reanalyzed the raw reads on its own, using fastp at Q25 for trimming and MiXCR for clone calling, and kept in-frame beta chains. Entries that share a CDR3 protein sequence are merged under the most common genes and DNA. The table for this sample lists roughly 10,000 distinct CDR3 sequences; 7% to 9% of them were counted only once. More than 5% of the sample is held by the ten biggest clonotypes.

Since whole blood was used without any cell fractionation, the repertoire reflected all peripheral T cells in unsorted form. The sample taken for sequencing was blood. The source is an adult in good health.

V gene TRBV11-1 combines with J gene TRBJ2-5, with 7 bases fitting TRBD1. With V trimmed by 4 bases and J by 1 base, 3 bases remained unmatched. CDR1 and CDR2 from the germline V gene are SGHAT and FQDESV (reference sequence). There are 14 residues in the CDR3. The CDR3: CASSSGQIQETQYF. CDR3 coding DNA: TGTGCCAGCAGCTCGGGACAGATCCAAGAGACCCAGTACTTC.

The V gene is TRBV7-9, the J gene TRBJ2-7; no reliable D call. Germline V CDR1 and CDR2: SEHNR, FQNEAQ (reference sequence). The CDR3 sequence is 16 residues long. V lost 2 bases, J lost 2 bases, and 16 bases lay in between. DNA of the CDR3: TGTGCCAGCAGCTTAAATTCCGCTCCACCTCCCTACGAGCAGTACTTC. Translating gives CASSLNSAPPPYEQYF.

This clonotype occurred once. The chain joins TRBV5-4 to TRBJ2-7, with 8 bases lining up with TRBD1. The CDR3 has 15 residues. Germline V CDR1 and CDR2: SGHNT, YYREEE (reference sequence). V gave up 2 bases and J gave up 2 bases; unmatched junction bases: 6. CDR3 in DNA: TGTGCCAGCAGCTTAGGGGGACAGGTTACCTACGAGCAGTACTTC. Translating it yields CASSLGGQVTYEQYF.

In its sample, this clonotype was seen many times. The CDR3 sequence is CASSADSYEQYF. The CDR3 nucleotides are TGCGCCAGCAGCGCCGACAGCTACGAGCAGTACTTC. The rearrangement links TRBV10-1 to TRBJ2-7, with D perhaps matching TRBD1 (5 bases). The V end lost 6 bases, the J end lost 3 bases, and 9 bases lay between the germline ends. This CDR3 contains 12 residues. Germline CDR1 WNHNN, CDR2 SYGVQD (reference sequence).

This clonotype has a count of ten or more. The rearrangement uses TRBV6-6 and TRBJ1-5; D is perhaps TRBD1 (5 bases). This CDR3 contains 14 residues. The V gene lost 6 bases and the J gene lost 3 bases, with 12 bases spanning the gap. Germline CDR1 reads MNHNY; CDR2 reads SVGAGI (reference sequence). Here the CDR3 reads CASRYGTYNQPQHF. In DNA, the CDR3 is TGTGCCAGCAGATACGGGACGTACAATCAGCCCCAGCATTTT.

In this sample, this clonotype is medium-sized. The J gene is TRBJ1-1, the V gene TRBV28; possible D gene TRBD1, 6 bases. Germline values: CDR1 MDHEN, CDR2 SYDVKM. The ends were cut back, 7 bases at V and 5 bases at J, with 20 bases in the middle. CDR3 length: 15 amino acids. The CDR3 region is CASNWGGQSQTEAFF. The CDR3 coding sequence is TGTGCCAGCAATTGGGGAGGACAGAGTCAAACTGAAGCTTTCTTT.

By sample share, this clonotype is medium-sized. The rearrangement links TRBV7-2 to TRBJ1-2; 7 bases line up with TRBD1. Germline V CDR1 and CDR2: SGHTA, FQGNSA. This CDR3 comprises 14 residues. Trimming cost V 5 bases and J 6 bases; bases outside gene matches: 9. In nucleotides, the CDR3 is TGTGCCAGCAGCGCAACCGGGACAGTAAATGGCTACACCTTC. This translates into CASSATGTVNGYTF.

By share of the sample, this clonotype is medium-sized (0.01 to 0.1%). This sequence joins TRBV19 and TRBJ1-2, with D tentatively TRBD1 (6 bases). Trimming pared 6 bases from V and 0 bases from J, leaving 17 bases between. The CDR3 is made up of 16 amino acids. Germline values: CDR1 LNHDA, CDR2 SQIVND (reference sequence). The CDR3 protein is CASRLTGTRTNYGYTF. Written as DNA, the CDR3 is TGTGCCAGTAGATTAACCGGGACAAGAACTAACTATGGCTACACCTTC.

This clonotype was picked up a small number of times. The J gene is TRBJ1-3, the V gene TRBV20-1; D uncertain. The CDR3 loop spans 13 amino acids. V lost 5 bases, J lost 0 bases, and 8 bases lay in between. From germline, CDR1 is DFQATT and CDR2 SNEGSKA (reference sequence). The CDR3 nucleotides are TGCAGTGCTCCTACCTTCTCTGGAAACACCATATATTTT. The encoded protein is CSAPTFSGNTIYF.

This clonotype has only a few counts. V usage is TRBV15 and J usage is TRBJ2-1, with D maybe TRBD2 (7 bases). Germline V gene data show CDR1 as LNHNV and CDR2 as YYDKDF (reference sequence). The V end was cut by 9 bases, the J end by 0 bases, with 18 bases between. The CDR3 covers 16 residues. The CDR3 DNA reads as TGTGCCACTACACCGGGGGGCCCTAGCTCCTACAATGAGCAGTTCTTC. It encodes CATTPGGPSSYNEQFF.

The chain links TRBV30 to TRBJ2-7; the match to TRBD2 covers 13 bases. CDR1 and CDR2 from the germline V gene are GTSNPN and SVGIG (reference sequence). This CDR3 is 14 amino acids long. Unmatched junction bases numbered 4, after V lost 4 bases and J lost 4 bases. CDR3 DNA: TGTGCCTGGACTCCGGGACTAGCGGGATACGAGCAGTACTTC. Its translation: CAWTPGLAGYEQYF.

Many counts were recorded for this clonotype. The chain couples TRBV5-1 to TRBJ2-1; 11 nucleotides line up with TRBD2. The length of the CDR3 is 16 residues. The trim removed 0 bases at V and 5 bases at J, leaving 4 bases unmatched. Germline V CDR1 and CDR2: SGHRS, YFSETQ. CDR3 sequence (DNA): TGCGCCAGCAGCTTGGCCCGGGGACTAGCGGACAATGAGCAGTTCTTC. Its protein product is CASSLARGLADNEQFF.

This clonotype is medium-sized (0.01 to 0.1%). This chain uses TRBV12-3 or TRBV12-4 with TRBJ2-5, with D possibly TRBD1 on 6 matching bases. The CDR3 runs to 13 residues. V lost 6 bases and J 1 base, leaving 9 bases between the germline ends. The CDR3 here is CASRGTSQETQYF. The CDR3 nucleotides read TGTGCCAGCAGGGGGACAAGCCAAGAGACCCAGTACTTC.

Comments on this clonotype: A read error may produce the germline difference seen at one junction end. The rearrangement joins TRBV7-7 to TRBJ2-7, with D perhaps TRBD2 (6 bases). This CDR3 region has 14 residues. Germline loops: CDR1 SSHAT, CDR2 FNYEAQ (reference sequence). CDR3 DNA sequence: TGTGCTAGCAGCTGGGGGGTTACTACCCACGAGCAGTACTTC. Translating it yields CASSWGVTTHEQYF. Together with reference TRBV7-7 and TRBJ2-7, the CDR3 gives the full variable domain: GAGVSQSPRYKVTKRGQDVTLRCDPISSHATLYWYQQALGQGPEFLTYFNYEAQPDKSGLPSDRFSAERPEGSISTLTIQRTEQRDSAMYRCASSWGVTTHEQYFGPGTRLTVT.

V and J are TRBV7-9 and TRBJ1-1; D unclear. The CDR3 loop spans 13 amino acids. Trimming left V 4 bases short and J 2 bases short, with 8 bases between. The germline CDR1 and CDR2 sequences are SEHNR and FQNEAQ (reference sequence). The CDR3 region has the DNA TGTGCCAGCAGCTCATCATTAAACACTGAAGCTTTCTTT. This translates into CASSSSLNTEAFF.

This clonotype was counted many times. The chain couples TRBV25-1 to TRBJ2-2; D gene uncertain. Per the germline V gene, CDR1 is MGHDK and CDR2 is SYGVNS. The CDR3 is 13 amino acids. V lost 4 bases and J 1 base, leaving 4 bases between the germline ends. CDR3 loop: CASSGQNTGELFF. The CDR3, as DNA: TGTGCCAGCAGTGGACAGAACACCGGGGAGCTGTTTTTT.

This clonotype is termed medium-sized. The rearrangement joins TRBV2 to TRBJ1-2; the D gene is possibly TRBD1 (5 bases). The CDR3 sequence is 13 residues long. CDR1 and CDR2 (germline): SNHLY, FYNNEI. V gave up 6 bases and J gave up 5 bases, with 13 bases separating them. For the CDR3, the DNA is TGTGCCAGCAGACCTGGGACGGCATATGGCTACACCTTC. Its protein product is CASRPGTAYGYTF.

By share, this clonotype ranks as medium-sized. V and J are TRBV28 and TRBJ1-3, with D hard to call. Germline V gene sequence: CDR1 MDHEN, CDR2 SYDVKM. V was shortened by 6 bases and J by 3 bases, with 12 bases between the two germline ends. This CDR3 has 14 residues. The CDR3 spells CASSARRVGNTIYF. CDR3 DNA: TGTGCCAGCAGCGCACGACGGGTTGGAAACACCATATATTTT.

The genes are TRBV25-1 and TRBJ1-6, with 9 nucleotides matching TRBD1. After removal of 3 bases from V and 9 bases from J, the junction contained 6 bases not matched to a gene. CDR1 is MGHDK and CDR2 is SYGVNS in the germline V gene. The CDR3 extends over 15 amino acids. The CDR3 here is CASSEHRGPGSPLHF. CDR3 DNA sequence: TGTGCCAGCAGTGAGCACAGGGGGCCGGGTTCACCCCTCCACTTT.

The sample holds many counts of this clonotype. The V call is TRBV5-1, the J call TRBJ2-6; TRBD1 aligns across 7 bases. Trimming at V came to 4 bases and at J to 1 base, leaving 5 bases not matched to a gene. CDR1 SGHRS and CDR2 YFSETQ come from the germline V gene. The CDR3 has 16 amino acids. The CDR3, as DNA: TGCGCCAGCAGCGGCAACAGGGGATCTGGGGCCAACGTCCTGACTTTC. Its translation is CASSGNRGSGANVLTF.

In this sample, this clonotype turned up many times. The rearrangement joins TRBV7-2 to TRBJ1-3; the D is unclear. This CDR3 is 16 amino acids long. Germline CDR1 reads SGHTA; CDR2 reads FQGNSA. V was pared by 5 bases and J by 0 bases, with 14 bases between. This chain's CDR3 is CASSPNPTGSGNTIYF. The CDR3 DNA sequence: TGTGCCAGCAGCCCCAACCCGACGGGCTCTGGAAACACCATATATTTT.

In its sample, this clonotype ranks as medium-sized (0.01 to 0.1%). This rearrangement joins TRBV3-1 to TRBJ2-7; D is uncertain. Germline assignment: CDR1 LGHDT and CDR2 YNNKEL (reference sequence). Trimming pared 3 bases from V and 7 bases from J, leaving 16 bases between. The CDR3 is 14 residues long. The CDR3 sequence is CASSQFGRAGEQYF. As DNA, the CDR3 is TGTGCCAGCAGCCAGTTCGGCCGGGCCGGGGAGCAGTACTTC.